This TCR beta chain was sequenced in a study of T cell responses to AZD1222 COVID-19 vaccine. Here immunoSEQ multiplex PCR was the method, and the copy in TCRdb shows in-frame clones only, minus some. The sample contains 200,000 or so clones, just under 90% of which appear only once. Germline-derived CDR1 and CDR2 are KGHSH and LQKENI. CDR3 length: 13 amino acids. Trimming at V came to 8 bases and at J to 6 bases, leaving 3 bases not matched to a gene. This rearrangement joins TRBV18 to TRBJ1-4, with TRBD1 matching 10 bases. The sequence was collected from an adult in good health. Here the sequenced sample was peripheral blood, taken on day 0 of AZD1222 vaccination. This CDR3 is CASTDRGHEKLFF. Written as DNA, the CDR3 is TGTGCCAGCACCGACAGGGGGCATGAAAAACTGTTTTTT.